This T cell receptor (beta chain) is drawn from a study of Ad26.COV2.S vaccination and SARS-CoV-2 variants. Across the whole study: Intramuscular Ad26.COV2.S at 5x10^10 or 1x10^11 viral particles. The study's findings and limits: It is possible that the TCR breadth and depth analyses underestimated the total T cell responses. Researchers reported similar non-spike TCR breadth in vaccine and placebo recipients.

In the case of this clone: Its target is not known.

Here immunoSEQ multiplex PCR was the method, and the copy in TCRdb shows in-frame clones only, minus some. The sample lists about 350,000 clones, roughly nine tenths seen once, with 6.4% in the top ten. The treatment here: about 20 received Ad26.COV2.S at low or high dose, single or two shots; 5 received placebo; per-sample allocation not given. Samples analyzed were those drawn on day 63 after the first vaccine or placebo injection. The clonotype comes from a person between 18 and 65 years old who received the Ad26.COV2.S COVID-19 vaccine or a placebo. Sequencing was performed on peripheral blood, taken in a trial of Ad26.COV2.S vaccine versus placebo.

This CDR3 reads CASSIAGGLHNQPQHF. In DNA form, the CDR3 reads TGTGCCAGTAGTATCGCTGGGGGATTACACAATCAGCCCCAGCATTTT. V usage is TRBV19 and J usage is TRBJ1-5; the D gene is possibly TRBD1 (5 bases). This CDR3 spans 16 amino acids. The germline CDR1 and CDR2 sequences are LNHDA and SQIVND (reference sequence). With 3 bases removed from V and 3 bases from J, the gap between germline ends came to 15 bases.